This TCR beta chain is from a study of early T cells in non-severe SARS-CoV-2 infection. Across the whole study: From unsorted whole blood, bulk RNA was sequenced, and the chains remained unpaired.

Study conclusions and caveats: Reliance on VDJdb matching favored anti-spike CD8 responses; private and CD4 specificities were missed.

Separate cDNA molecules each had unique molecular identifiers attached to them. Each CDR3 protein is one row after TCRdb ran MiXCR on the 5' RACE reads. Of tens of thousands of distinct CDR3 sequences in the sample, around 13% are singletons; the top ten hold about 4%. This clonotype was counted a few times. Its antigen remains unidentified. After removal of 7 bases from V and 1 base from J, the junction contained 3 bases not matched to a gene. The germline V gene has CDR1 MNHNY and CDR2 SVGAGI (reference sequence). The CDR3 covers 15 residues. Sequencing was performed on whole blood. The TCR sequence derives from an adult who was a healthcare worker with PCR-confirmed SARS-CoV-2 infection or an uninfected control (not recorded which). The chain links TRBV6-6 to TRBJ2-3; 12 positions agree with TRBD2. CDR3 residues: CASIRLAGGTDTQYF. The CDR3 DNA is TGTGCCAGCATCCGACTAGCGGGGGGCACAGATACGCAGTATTTT.